This TCR beta chain was identified during a study of graft-versus-host responses after intestinal transplantation. Whole-study context: Following induction with anti-thymocyte globulin, all recipients were given tacrolimus and steroids for 2 to 4 years. The study's findings and limits: Declines in HvG clones occurring early post-transplant were associated with peak circulating GvH clone levels. Analysis identified GvH clones in recipient marrow, with some appearing first in ileum or blood. Graft-donor T cell macrochimerism coincided with high graft-versus-host to host-versus-graft clonal ratios in allografts.

Of note for this clone: Antigen: not known.

TCRdb's copy holds only in-frame clones and misses some; the assay was immunoSEQ multiplex PCR. The profile shows 150,000 or so clones, over 90% of them singletons. Unmatched junction bases numbered 4, after V lost 0 bases and J lost 1 base. The CDR3 runs to 15 residues. CDR1 is GTSNPN and CDR2 is SVGIG in the germline V gene (reference sequence). The V and J genes are TRBV30 and TRBJ2-5, with 8 nucleotides matching TRBD2. The TCR comes from a human donor who received an intestinal transplant. Material: unstimulated CD4+ T cells sorted from spleen or lymph node cells, obtained before intestinal transplant. CDR3 loop: CAWSVLAGIQETQYF. DNA for the CDR3: TGTGCCTGGAGTGTCTTAGCGGGAATCCAAGAGACCCAGTACTTC.